Below, 9 T cell receptor beta chains from the same sample are listed, as sequenced in a study of CD8+ T cells in alopecia areata. RNA extraction was followed by reverse transcription into cDNA, which acted as the sequencing template. The repertoire was sequenced with immunoSEQ multiplex PCR; TCRdb's copy has only in-frame clones and lacks some. The sample contains 80,000 to 95,000 clones, around 40% of which appear only once. Treatment noted: oral pan-JAK inhibitor, 5-10 mg twice daily. Sequenced here: CD8+ T cells sorted from blood, sampled at week 24, from a patient treated with tofacitinib. Receptor source: a human donor with alopecia areata.

The genes are TRBV27 and TRBJ1-1; a possible D gene is TRBD1 (5 bases). Germline V gives CDR1 MNHEY, CDR2 SMNVEV (reference sequence). V was trimmed by 1 base and J by 1 base, leaving 13 bases between them. This CDR3 comprises 16 residues. CDR3 loop: CASSLYAGTANTEAFF. The DNA of the CDR3 is TGTGCCAGCAGTTTATATGCCGGGACGGCGAACACTGAAGCTTTCTTT.

As to this clone: Other DNA sequences in this sample translate to the same CDR3. The chain has TRBV18 and TRBJ2-7, with a possible D match to TRBD1 (5 bases). Germline V gene data show CDR1 as KGHSH and CDR2 as LQKENI. V shed 0 bases and J shed 2 bases, with 5 bases lying between them. CDR3 length: 13 residues. This CDR3 is CASSPPTAYEQYF. The CDR3 coding sequence is TGTGCCAGCTCACCACCGACAGCCTACGAGCAGTACTTC.

V is TRBV29-1 and J is TRBJ2-7; D remains ambiguous. The V gene's germline CDR1 is SQVTM and CDR2 ANQGSEA. Trimming pared 0 bases from V and 5 bases from J, leaving 5 bases between. This CDR3 has 11 residues. For the CDR3, the DNA is TGCAGCGTTGAAGATCAAAACGAGCAGTACTTC. This encodes CSVEDQNEQYF.

This clone showed up just a few times. The chain recombines TRBV2 with TRBJ2-2; no clear D gene. Germline CDR1 and CDR2: SNHLY and FYNNEI. V was clipped by 6 bases and J by 4 bases, with 3 bases between them. The CDR3 length is 11 residues. This CDR3 reads CASSPTGELFF. The CDR3 bases are TGTGCCAGCAGCCCCACCGGGGAGCTGTTTTTT.

Only one count was recorded for this clone. The gene calls are TRBV7-3 and TRBJ2-4; D might be TRBD2 (6 bases). V was shortened by 5 bases and J by 0 bases, with 11 bases between the two germline ends. Germline assignment: CDR1 SGHTA and CDR2 FQGTGA. CDR3 length: 15 residues. The CDR3, as DNA: TGTGCCAGCAGCCCATCCGGGGGAGCCAAAAACATTCAGTACTTC. This encodes CASSPSGGAKNIQYF.

The V gene is TRBV7-8, the J gene TRBJ2-7; D gene ambiguous. Trimming shortened V by 2 bases and J by 2 bases, and 10 bases separated the two germline ends. There are 14 residues in the CDR3. From germline, CDR1 is SGHVS and CDR2 FQNEAQ. CDR3 sequence (DNA): TGTGCCAGCAGCTTACCGGACGGAACCTACGAGCAGTACTTC. Protein: CASSLPDGTYEQYF.

CDR3: CASSHDPRGGPYEQYF. CDR3 nucleotides: TGTGCCAGCAGCCACGACCCGCGCGGGGGACCCTACGAGCAGTACTTC. The J gene is TRBJ2-7, the V gene TRBV7-2; 7 bases align to TRBD2. Per the germline V gene, CDR1 is SGHTA and CDR2 is FQGNSA. The CDR3 runs to 16 residues. With V trimmed by 5 bases and J by 2 bases, 12 bases remained unmatched.

V gene TRBV25-1 combines with J gene TRBJ1-5, with D possibly TRBD1 on 6 matching bases. With 4 bases removed from V and 4 bases from J, the gap between germline ends came to 17 bases. The germline gives CDR1 MGHDK, CDR2 SYGVNS. CDR3 length: 16 amino acids. The CDR3 coding sequence is TGTGCCAGCAGTGTGCCAGCCGGACAGACAAATCAGCCCCAGCATTTT. Encoded protein: CASSVPAGQTNQPQHF. Full variable domain (missing parts from reference TRBV25-1 and TRBJ1-5): EADIYQTPRYLVIGTGKKITLECSQTMGHDKMYWYQQDPGMELHLIHYSYGVNSTEKGDLSSESTVSRIRTEHFPLTLESARPSHTSQYLCASSVPAGQTNQPQHFGDGTRLSIL.

The rearrangement joins TRBV12-5 to TRBJ2-2; no reliable D call. The CDR3 length is 12 residues. The V and J ends lost 6 bases and 5 bases respectively, with 7 bases between them. Germline V gene sequence: CDR1 LGHNT, CDR2 FRNRAP. The CDR3: CASGGSTGELFF. The CDR3 DNA reads as TGTGCTAGTGGAGGTTCTACCGGGGAGCTGTTTTTT.